This T cell receptor beta chain was identified during a study of blood T cell repertoires in COVID-19. Study in general: The United States, Italy and Spain provided the acute and convalescent COVID-19 samples. Sources were T cells, B-cell-depleted T cells, or PBMCs; the material itself was cDNA or gDNA.

This CDR3 is built from 12 residues. Germline V gene lookup returns CDR1 SQVTM and CDR2 ANQGSEA. With 3 bases removed from V and 11 bases from J, the gap between germline ends came to 16 bases. Per the original methods: Amplification from reference gene primers served as the basis for estimated nucleated cell counts. Produced via immunoSEQ multiplex PCR; TCRdb's table is partial and in-frame only. V and J calls and clone size are given by that table; D and trimming were obtained from the DNA. There are a few hundred thousand clones in the sample; 91% occur only once, and under 3% lies in the top ten.

This rearrangement joins TRBV29-1 to TRBJ1-1; possible D gene TRBD1, 6 bases. This TCR came from a person between 18 and 30 years old with COVID-19, enrolled during active disease. Sequencing was carried out using peripheral blood. The CDR3 DNA reads as TGCAGCGTTGATGCGGGGGGCTTGGAGGCTTTCTTT. It codes for CSVDAGGLEAFF.